This T cell receptor (beta chain) was identified in a study of T cells in Graves' hyperthyroidism and ophthalmopathy. The CDR3 has 15 amino acids. Between the trimmed V and J ends, which lost 4 bases and 0 bases, there was a span of 12 bases. Germline CDR1 SGHRS, CDR2 YFSETQ. The source material, RNA transcripts, was used to amplify TCR beta CDR3 regions. Primed by the HTBI set, a first-round RT-PCR was run on the TCR CDR3. TCRdb reanalysed the multiplex PCR reads using MiXCR and keeps one entry per CDR3 protein. Found here are around 580,000 distinct CDR3 sequences, over 15% of them singletons; the top ten hold roughly 18%. In this sample, this clonotype turned up many times.

The chain couples TRBV5-1 to TRBJ2-3; the D gene is possibly TRBD2 (6 bases). Sequenced sample: blood. The clonotype comes from a woman younger than 30 with Graves' hyperthyroidism. The CDR3 DNA reads TGCGCCAGCAGCCCGAGCGGGTACAGCACAGATACGCAGTATTTT. Translating it yields CASSPSGYSTDTQYF. Full variable domain (outside the CDR3, taken from reference TRBV5-1 and TRBJ2-3): KAGVTQTPRYLIKTRGQQVTLSCSPISGHRSVSWYQQTPGQGLQFLFEYFSETQRNKGNFPGRFSGRQFSNSRSEMNVSTLELGDSALYLCASSPSGYSTDTQYFGPGTRLTVL.